This entry lists 28 T cell receptor beta chains sequenced from one sample in a study of cytomegalovirus exposure and HLA in healthy donors. The PCR was carried out with 60 Vbeta primers and 13 Jbeta primers. Using immunoSEQ multiplex PCR, the repertoire was profiled, and TCRdb retains in-frame clones only, with some absent. The table shows 160,000 or so clones, with roughly four fifths occurring only once. The sequenced sample was PBMCs. The source is a female donor in good health and CMV-seronegative.

The chain has TRBV4-1 and TRBJ2-3, with D possibly matching TRBD1 (5 bases). This CDR3 spans 15 amino acids. Per the germline V gene, CDR1 is MGHRA and CDR2 is YSYEKL. Trimming cost V 1 base and J 5 bases, with 13 bases left between them. CDR3 sequence: CASSQGPTREDTQYF. The CDR3 coding sequence is TGCGCCAGCAGCCAAGGTCCCACCAGGGAAGATACGCAGTATTTT.

This chain uses TRBV19 with TRBJ1-5, with D possibly being TRBD1 (5 bases). CDR1 and CDR2 from the germline V gene are LNHDA and SQIVND (reference sequence). V lost 7 bases, J lost 3 bases, and 13 bases lay in between. The CDR3 contains 14 residues. Here the CDR3 reads CASTLGAVNQPQHF. The CDR3 DNA is TGTGCCAGTACCCTTGGGGCCGTCAATCAGCCCCAGCATTTT.

V and J are TRBV7-2 and TRBJ1-1; the D is unclear. The CDR3 sequence is 15 residues long. V was shortened by 2 bases and J by 0 bases, with 10 bases between the two germline ends. Per germline, CDR1 SGHTA and CDR2 FQGNSA. DNA for the CDR3: TGTGCCAGCAGCTTAACACCTCTTTTGAACACTGAAGCTTTCTTT. As protein: CASSLTPLLNTEAFF.

The table lists this clone with a few counts. The chain couples TRBV18 to TRBJ2-7; D perhaps matches TRBD1 (5 bases). V dropped 3 bases and J dropped 5 bases, with 11 bases sitting between them. This CDR3 has 13 residues. CDR1 and CDR2 from the germline V gene are KGHSH and LQKENI. CDR3 sequence: CASSPGQSDEQYF. CDR3 DNA: TGTGCCAGCTCACCCGGACAATCAGACGAGCAGTACTTC.

The chain recombines TRBV10-2 with TRBJ1-5; D may be TRBD1 (5 bases). The CDR3 extends over 14 amino acids. The germline gives CDR1 WSHSY, CDR2 SAAADI. Trimming left V 0 bases short and J 4 bases short, with 7 bases between. CDR3 amino acids: CASSESGGNQPQHF. CDR3 sequence (DNA): TGCGCCAGCAGTGAGTCCGGGGGGAATCAGCCCCAGCATTTT.

The chain employs TRBV29-1 and TRBJ1-1; no clear D gene. The V end lost 4 bases, the J end lost 1 base, and 4 bases lay between the germline ends. This CDR3 is 11 amino acids long. Germline assignment: CDR1 SQVTM and CDR2 ANQGSEA. The CDR3 DNA reads TGCAGCGTTGTGGCGAACACTGAAGCTTTCTTT. Protein: CSVVANTEAFF.

The V gene is TRBV4-1, the J gene TRBJ2-5, with 8 bases lining up with TRBD2. The CDR3 is 17 amino acids. CDR1 and CDR2 from the germline V gene are MGHRA and YSYEKL. V lost 1 base to trimming and J lost 5 bases; unmatched junction nucleotides: 12. CDR3 bases: TGCGCCAGCAGCCAAGCCCCGGGGGGGGCGGCCAAGGAGACCCAGTACTTC. Protein sequence: CASSQAPGGAAKETQYF.

This clone was observed a few times. This chain uses TRBV4-2 with TRBJ2-3, with D uncertain. The CDR3 contains 14 residues. V lost 0 bases and J lost 7, with 11 bases in between. Germline-derived CDR1 and CDR2 are LGHNA and YNFKEQ. CDR3 sequence: CASSQDGPGYTQYF. Written as DNA, the CDR3 is TGTGCCAGCAGCCAAGATGGGCCCGGTTATACGCAGTATTTT.

A remark on this clone: This specimen includes other DNA sequences encoding the same CDR3. The chain combines TRBV6-1 with TRBJ1-2; a weak D match, TRBD1 (6 bases). Germline lookup yields CDR1 MNHNS and CDR2 SASEGT. The V gene lost 10 bases and the J gene lost 2 bases, with 20 bases spanning the gap. The CDR3 consists of 15 residues. CDR3 protein: CAIFTTDRFNYGYTF. As DNA, the CDR3 is TGTGCCATCTTTACTACGGACAGATTCAACTATGGCTACACCTTC.

This clone appeared a few times. It is unclear where the CDR3 begins or ends on the DNA, so no DNA is shown, and the CDR3 is as TCRdb lists it. The J gene is TRBJ2-7, the V gene TRBV29-1; the table names TRBD2, a call not compared with the DNA. 11 amino acids form the CDR3, both terminal residues included. Germline CDR1 is SQVTM and CDR2 is ANQGSEA. This CDR3 reads CSVGDGSTGYF.

The V call is TRBV5-5, the J call TRBJ2-5, with 9 positions matching TRBD2. CDR3 size: 14 residues. The germline V gene encodes CDR1 SGHKS and CDR2 YYEKEE (reference sequence). J was trimmed by 5 bases and V by 4 bases; bases with no gene match: 6. CDR3 loop: CASSGRAGGETQYF. In DNA form, the CDR3 reads TGTGCCAGCAGCGGTCGGGCGGGAGGGGAGACCCAGTACTTC.

This chain connects TRBV19 to TRBJ1-4; D may be TRBD1 (5 bases). Trimming shortened V by 2 bases and J by 6 bases, and 10 bases separated the two germline ends. Germline CDR1 and CDR2: LNHDA and SQIVND (reference sequence). There are 14 residues in the CDR3. The CDR3 nucleotides are TGTGCCAGTAGTATACAGGGAGGGGATGAAAAACTGTTTTTT. Its translation: CASSIQGGDEKLFF.

The CDR3, as DNA: TGTGCCAGCAGCGTGGGCCAAAACTACGAGCAGTACTTC. Translated, it gives CASSVGQNYEQYF. This rearrangement joins TRBV9 to TRBJ2-7; the D is unclear. This CDR3 contains 13 residues. Trimming pared 2 bases from V and 3 bases from J, leaving 9 bases between. Germline values: CDR1 SGDLS, CDR2 YYNGEE.

The chain recombines TRBV7-2 with TRBJ1-4; D unclear. Trimming took off 1 base at V and 12 bases at J, with 9 bases between the two ends. Germline V gene data show CDR1 as SGHTA and CDR2 as FQGNSA. This CDR3 comprises 12 residues. The CDR3 protein is CASSLVGQELFF. DNA for the CDR3: TGTGCCAGCAGCTTAGTGGGTCAGGAACTGTTTTTT.

The chain is built from TRBV5-6 and TRBJ2-3; tentatively, D is TRBD2 (7 bases). CDR3 length: 19 amino acids. V dropped 2 bases and J dropped 4 bases, with 26 bases sitting between them. Per germline, CDR1 SGHDT and CDR2 YYEEEE. The CDR3 here is CASSFRRSMMGGRPDTQYF. CDR3 nucleotides: TGTGCCAGCAGCTTTCGTCGATCAATGATGGGGGGGCGCCCAGATACGCAGTATTTT.

The V gene is TRBV15, the J gene TRBJ2-4; tentatively, D is TRBD2 (6 bases). Trimming left V 5 bases short and J 0 bases short, with 17 bases between. Looked up from germline, CDR1 is LNHNV and CDR2 is YYDKDF (reference sequence). The CDR3 is made up of 17 amino acids. Here the CDR3 DNA reads TGTGCCACCAGCCTCTCGGAGGGACCAGTAGCCAAAAACATTCAGTACTTC. Translation: CATSLSEGPVAKNIQYF.

This clone occurred a few times. The rearrangement joins TRBV5-1 to TRBJ1-2, with 10 positions matching TRBD1. This CDR3 is 18 amino acids long. Per the germline V gene, CDR1 is SGHRS and CDR2 is YFSETQ. V dropped 4 bases and J dropped 0; count of bases not matched to a gene: 12. This CDR3 is CASSPWAVDRGTNYGYTF. In DNA form, the CDR3 reads TGCGCCAGCAGCCCCTGGGCGGTGGACAGGGGGACTAACTATGGCTACACCTTC.

This chain links TRBV9 with TRBJ2-3, with unresolved D. V lost 1 base, J lost 1 base, and 4 bases lay in between. This CDR3 is built from 13 residues. Germline-derived CDR1 and CDR2 are SGDLS and YYNGEE. In nucleotides, the CDR3 is TGTGCCAGCAGCGTAACGGGCACAGATACGCAGTATTTT. Protein: CASSVTGTDTQYF.

The rearrangement links TRBV30 to TRBJ1-5; perhaps TRBD1 as D (6 bases). CDR1 is GTSNPN and CDR2 is SVGIG in the germline V gene (reference sequence). With 5 bases removed from V and 2 bases from J, the gap between germline ends came to 13 bases. CDR3 length: 14 amino acids. The CDR3 DNA is TGTGCCTGGCAAACAGGGAGCCGCAATCAGCCCCAGCATTTT. It is translated as CAWQTGSRNQPQHF.

The chain links TRBV28 to TRBJ1-5, with D maybe TRBD1 (5 bases). CDR1 is MDHEN, CDR2 SYDVKM, per germline. V was pared by 6 bases and J by 6 bases, with 12 bases between. The CDR3 has 13 amino acids. Written as DNA, the CDR3 is TGTGCCAGCAGGCAGGGAAGTTTTCAGCCCCAGCATTTT. Protein: CASRQGSFQPQHF. Full variable domain (outside the CDR3, taken from reference TRBV28 and TRBJ1-5): DVKVTQSSRYLVKRTGEKVFLECVQDMDHENMFWYRQDPGLGLRLIYFSYDVKMKEKGDIPEGYSVSREKKERFSLILESASTNQTSMYLCASRQGSFQPQHFGDGTRLSIL.

The rearrangement links TRBV5-6 to TRBJ1-3; unclear D gene. Germline values: CDR1 SGHDT, CDR2 YYEEEE. This CDR3 has 15 amino acids. V was clipped by 0 bases and J by 3 bases, with 10 bases between them. CDR3 sequence reads: CASSLEFRGGNTIYF. The CDR3 DNA reads as TGTGCCAGCAGCTTGGAATTCCGGGGTGGAAACACCATATATTTT.

This clone was counted a few times. The chain couples TRBV30 to TRBJ2-7, with 7 bases lining up with TRBD1. Germline CDR1 is GTSNPN and CDR2 is SVGIG (reference sequence). Trimming took 3 bases from V and 1 from J; bases not matched to a gene: 9. The CDR3 sequence is 15 residues long. CDR3 region: CAWSPPRTGSYEQYF. Here the CDR3 DNA reads TGTGCCTGGAGCCCGCCCCGGACAGGATCCTACGAGCAGTACTTC.

The chain is built from TRBV4-2 and TRBJ2-2, with a tentative D call TRBD2 (7 bases). V was pared by 3 bases and J by 4 bases, with 15 bases between. Germline loops: CDR1 LGHNA, CDR2 YNFKEQ. The CDR3 covers 16 residues. CDR3: CASSHLGEGGTGELFF. The CDR3 DNA sequence: TGTGCCAGCAGCCACCTCGGGGAGGGGGGCACCGGGGAGCTGTTTTTT.

J is TRBJ1-2 and V is TRBV6-5; weak D call: TRBD1 (6 bases). V lost 5 bases and J lost 8, with 15 bases in between. There are 13 residues in the CDR3. Germline V gene lookup returns CDR1 MNHEY and CDR2 SVGAGI. Here the CDR3 DNA reads TGTGCCAGCAGTCTCGACAGGTCAGGCGGCTACACCTTC. Protein product: CASSLDRSGGYTF.

The rearrangement uses TRBV7-2 and TRBJ2-7, with TRBD2 identical over 10 bases. V lost 0 bases and J lost 7; bases outside the gene matches: 6. The CDR3 is made up of 15 amino acids. Germline-derived CDR1 and CDR2 are SGHTA and FQGNSA. CDR3 nucleotides: TGTGCCAGCAGCTTAGCGCTAGCGGGAGCAGATGAGCAGTACTTC. It is translated as CASSLALAGADEQYF.

CDR3 coding DNA: TGTGCCAGCAGCGGGGGACAGGGGGCGCGCACCGGGGAGCTGTTTTTT. Protein: CASSGGQGARTGELFF. The chain combines TRBV6-6 with TRBJ2-2, with 12 bases identical to TRBD1. Germline assignment: CDR1 MNHNY and CDR2 SVGAGI (reference sequence). This CDR3 has 16 residues. The J segment lost 4 bases and the V segment lost 6 bases, leaving 6 bases of the junction unmatched.

V is TRBV28 and J is TRBJ2-5; TRBD2 matches at 10 bases. The CDR3 is 16 amino acids. Germline V lookup: CDR1 MDHEN, CDR2 SYDVKM. Trimming at V came to 6 bases and at J to 1 base, leaving 8 bases not matched to a gene. CDR3 nucleotides: TGTGCCAGCAGCATCCCGCGGACTAGCGGCCAAGAGACCCAGTACTTC. Protein: CASSIPRTSGQETQYF.

The chain's CDR3 is CASSYQGGGEKLFF. Here the CDR3 DNA reads TGTGCCAGCAGTTACCAGGGAGGGGGTGAAAAACTGTTTTTT. J is TRBJ1-4 and V is TRBV6-5, with D possibly matching TRBD1 (6 bases). Germline V gene sequence: CDR1 MNHEY, CDR2 SVGAGI. This CDR3 contains 14 residues. The V end lost 2 bases, the J end lost 7 bases, and 11 bases lay between the germline ends.